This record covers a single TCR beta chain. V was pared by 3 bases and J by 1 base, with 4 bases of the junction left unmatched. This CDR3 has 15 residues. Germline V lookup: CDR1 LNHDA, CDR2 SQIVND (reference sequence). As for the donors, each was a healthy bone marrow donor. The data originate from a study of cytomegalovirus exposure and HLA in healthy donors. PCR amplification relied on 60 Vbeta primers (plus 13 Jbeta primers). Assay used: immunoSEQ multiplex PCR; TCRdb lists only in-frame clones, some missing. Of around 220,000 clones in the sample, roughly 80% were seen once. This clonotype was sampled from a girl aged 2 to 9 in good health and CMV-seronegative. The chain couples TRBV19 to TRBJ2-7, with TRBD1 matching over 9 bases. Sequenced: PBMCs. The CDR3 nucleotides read TGTGCCAGTAGTATGGCTGGACAGGGGTCCTACGAGCAGTACTTC. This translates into CASSMAGQGSYEQYF.